This T cell receptor beta chain stems from a study of T cell responses to AZD1222 COVID-19 vaccine. Study observations and caveats: Repertoire sampling was restricted to post-peak T cell response timepoints. In a largely white British group with more females than males, clonal diversity was possibly underestimated. Spike-specific TCR breadth and depth grew following two AZD1222 doses.

The sample holds one count of this clone. The antigen remains unidentified. J lost 11 bases, V lost 2 bases, and 4 bases had no gene match. The CDR3 is made up of 12 amino acids. Germline V gives CDR1 LGHDT, CDR2 YNNKEL (reference sequence). Generated by immunoSEQ multiplex PCR, the TCRdb table keeps only in-frame clones and is missing some. The sample records around 190,000 clones, 80% to 95% being singletons. The chain is built from TRBV3-1 (or the pseudogene TRBV3-2) and TRBJ1-1, with 8 bases lining up with TRBD1. The input for sequencing was peripheral blood, taken on day 0 of AZD1222 vaccination. This clonotype was obtained from an adult in good health. The DNA of the CDR3 is TGTGCCAGCAGCCAACAGGGGGCGCAGGCTTTCTTT. Its protein product is CASSQQGAQAFF.